Listed here are 16 T cell receptor beta chains from one sample, sequenced in a study of CXCR3-negative and CXCR3-positive naive CD8 T cells. Study conclusions and caveats: CXCR3-expressing naive cells carried TRB CDR3s more hydrophobic than those of CXCR3-negative naive cells.

Their antigens remain unidentified. The TRB libraries of cDNA were built by UMI-labeled 5' RACE. TCRdb re-called the 5' RACE reads and shows each CDR3 protein once, DNA omitted. This table lists roughly 100,000 distinct CDR3 sequences. Sequences were obtained from naive CXCR3+ CD8+ T cells from blood. Subset defined: CD45RO-CCR7+CD27+CD95- naive CD8+ T cells expressing CXCR3 (TNR3+). These receptors were obtained from a human donor in good health. Some clones in this sample may be carry-over from other donors' samples.

J is TRBJ1-5 and V is TRBV2; TCRdb lists TRBD1, though no DNA is available to test this call. This CDR3 is 18 amino acids long. Per germline, CDR1 SNHLY and CDR2 FYNNEI. CDR3 protein: CASSELPSGQGSNQPQHF.

The chain is built from TRBV2 and TRBJ1-5; without DNA, the TCRdb call of TRBD1 cannot be checked. The CDR3 loop spans 18 amino acids. Looked up from germline, CDR1 is SNHLY and CDR2 is FYNNEI. Here the CDR3 reads CASSWRDTRLTGNQPQHF.

The rearrangement uses TRBV10-3 and TRBJ1-5; TCRdb picks TRBD1, but there is no DNA to check that call. Germline CDR1 reads ENHRY; CDR2 reads SYGVKD. The length of the CDR3 is 16 residues. CDR3 in amino acids: CAISDLPEAGNQPQHF.

The chain uses TRBV5-1 and TRBJ2-7; TCRdb lists TRBD1, though no DNA is available to test this call. The CDR3 spans 14 residues. Germline V lookup: CDR1 SGHRS, CDR2 YFSETQ. CDR3 in amino acids: CASSHGGDTYEQYF.

This chain joins TRBV10-3 and TRBJ2-7; with no DNA, the TCRdb D assignment of TRBD1 cannot be verified. There are 15 residues in the CDR3. The germline V gene encodes CDR1 ENHRY and CDR2 SYGVKD. The CDR3 protein is CAISDGTGGTYEQYF.

V and J are TRBV11-3 and TRBJ2-7; TCRdb reports TRBD2, a call that lacks DNA to check it against. Germline loops: CDR1 SGHNT, CDR2 YENEEA. This CDR3 region has 15 residues. The CDR3 loop reads CASSRPGLNTYEQYF.

V usage is TRBV29-1 and J usage is TRBJ1-3. The CDR3 runs to 15 residues. From germline, CDR1 is SQVTM and CDR2 ANQGSEA. CDR3 protein: CSVEEFSETGNTIYF. The full variable domain, with the rest looked up from reference TRBV29-1 and TRBJ1-3, is SAVISQKPSRDICQRGTSLTIQCQVDSQVTMMFWYRQQPGQSLTLIATANQGSEATYESGFVIDKFPISRPNLTFSTLTVSNMSPEDSSIYLCSVEEFSETGNTIYFGEGSWLTVV.

The V gene is TRBV30, the J gene TRBJ1-1; checking the TCRdb D call of TRBD1 is not possible without DNA. In germline, CDR1 is GTSNPN, CDR2 SVGIG (reference sequence). This CDR3 is 13 amino acids long. The CDR3 is CAWGQGHGTEAFF.

The chain couples TRBV7-3 to TRBJ2-3; with no DNA, the TCRdb D assignment of TRBD2 cannot be verified. CDR1 and CDR2 from the germline V gene are SGHTA and FQGTGA. This CDR3 has 16 amino acids. CDR3 sequence: CASSTGLAGGTDTQYF.

The rearrangement joins TRBV20-1 to TRBJ2-1; absent DNA, TCRdb's TRBD2 call cannot be checked. The CDR3 is made up of 19 amino acids. Germline V gene data show CDR1 as DFQATT and CDR2 as SNEGSKA (reference sequence). The CDR3 loop is CSARDTQPGLAGAHNEQFF.

V gene TRBV7-2 combines with J gene TRBJ2-7; lacking DNA, the TRBD2 call made by TCRdb goes unchecked. The CDR3 covers 18 residues. The germline V gene has CDR1 SGHTA and CDR2 FQGNSA. CDR3 residues: CASSLGLAGGLFNYEQYF.

The chain combines TRBV7-9 with TRBJ2-5; the D gene TCRdb calls, TRBD2, cannot be checked with no DNA. The germline V gene encodes CDR1 SEHNR and CDR2 FQNEAQ (reference sequence). This CDR3 spans 15 amino acids. CDR3 in amino acids: CASSSLTSGVETQYF.

The chain is built from TRBV2 and TRBJ1-1; the TCRdb call, TRBD1, lacks DNA for checking. Germline-derived CDR1 and CDR2 are SNHLY and FYNNEI. This CDR3 spans 17 amino acids. The CDR3 here is CDSNWVITGGLNTEAFF.

The genes are TRBV2 and TRBJ2-1; no DNA is available, so the TRBD2 call from TCRdb remains unchecked. The CDR3 is 14 residues long. CDR1 and CDR2 (germline): SNHLY, FYNNEI. This CDR3 is CASSPGLANNEQFF.

The V and J genes are TRBV10-3 and TRBJ2-2; the D gene TCRdb calls, TRBD1, cannot be checked with no DNA. Germline V gene lookup returns CDR1 ENHRY and CDR2 SYGVKD. This CDR3 is 15 amino acids long. The CDR3 loop reads CAISEPKEGAGELFF.

The V gene is TRBV7-9, the J gene TRBJ1-4. The CDR3 spans 11 residues. CDR1 SEHNR and CDR2 FQNEAQ come from the germline V gene (reference sequence). CDR3 sequence reads: CAGGNNEKLFF. The variable domain in full, with the rest retrieved from reference TRBV7-9 and TRBJ1-4, is DTGVSQNPRHKITKRGQNVTFRCDPISEHNRLYWYRQTLGQGPEFLTYFQNEAQLEKSRLLSDRFSAERPKGSFSTLEIQRTEQGDSAMYLCAGGNNEKLFFGSGTQLSVL.